Presented here are 24 T cell receptor beta chains from one specimen sequenced in a study of T cells in Graves' hyperthyroidism and ophthalmopathy. Researchers amplified the TCR beta CDR3 regions from RNA transcripts. Primed by the HTBI set, a first-round RT-PCR was run on the TCR CDR3. Each CDR3 protein is one row after TCRdb ran MiXCR on the multiplex PCR reads. The data contain 250,000 to 300,000 distinct CDR3 sequences, roughly an eighth of them seen just once; the ten biggest clones take up 7.9%. Sample: blood. The receptor set was obtained from a woman in her 40s with Graves' hyperthyroidism.

About this clonotype: Its ends do not fully match the called genes, so a read error is possible. The chain links TRBV28 to TRBJ2-7, with 7 bases matching TRBD1. CDR1 MDHEN and CDR2 SYDVKM come from the germline V gene. The CDR3 loop spans 14 amino acids. In DNA form, the CDR3 reads TGTGCCGGCAGTATAAGACAGGGACCATACGAGCAGTACTTC. Residues: CAGSIRQGPYEQYF.

This clonotype appeared many times. The V and J genes are TRBV2 and TRBJ1-4; D gene ambiguous. Looked up from germline, CDR1 is SNHLY and CDR2 is FYNNEI. This CDR3 region has 12 residues. V was cut by 3 bases and J by 7 bases, with 6 bases left in between. CDR3 region: CASSDSSEKLFF. The CDR3 DNA is TGTGCCAGCAGTGATAGTTCTGAAAAACTGTTTTTT.

This clonotype occurred many times. The J gene is TRBJ2-5, the V gene TRBV13; TRBD2 agrees at 9 bases. Germline V lookup: CDR1 PRHDT, CDR2 FYEKMQ (reference sequence). The CDR3 consists of 14 residues. Germline trimming cut 5 bases from V and 9 bases from J; bases unmatched to any gene: 10. The CDR3 protein is CASSPRTSAVSQYF. The CDR3 DNA is TGTGCCAGCAGCCCGAGGACTAGCGCGGTCTCCCAGTACTTC.

This clonotype was seen ten or more times. The V call is TRBV6-1, the J call TRBJ2-3; no firm D call. Germline CDR1 reads MNHNS; CDR2 reads SASEGT. This CDR3 contains 13 residues. V was pared by 9 bases and J by 0 bases, with 10 bases between. The CDR3 loop is CASGLMSTDTQYF. The CDR3 DNA reads TGTGCCAGTGGGCTAATGAGCACAGATACGCAGTATTTT.

Only a few counts were recorded for this clonotype. The chain is built from TRBV24-1 and TRBJ1-2; 7 bases are a match to TRBD1. The germline CDR1 and CDR2 sequences are KGHDR and SFDVKD. V lost 4 bases, J lost 8 bases, and 9 bases stayed unmatched. The CDR3 spans 14 residues. In DNA, the CDR3 is TGTGCCACCAGTGACCCAGACAGGGCTTTCGGCTACACCTTC. It translates to CATSDPDRAFGYTF.

The CDR3 DNA reads as TGTGCCAGCAGCTTGATTGGTACATCCTACAATCAGCCCCAGCATTTT. This codes for CASSLIGTSYNQPQHF. The rearrangement joins TRBV5-7 to TRBJ1-5; D gene unclear. TRBV5-7 falls under the ORF class, with uncertain function. The CDR3 totals 16 residues. The V and J ends lost 1 base and 3 bases respectively, with 14 bases between them.

The chain joins TRBV24-1 to TRBJ2-5; 8 bases match TRBD1. Per germline, CDR1 KGHDR and CDR2 SFDVKD. This CDR3 comprises 17 residues. Germline trimming cut 0 bases from V and 3 bases from J; bases unmatched to any gene: 8. CDR3 residues: CATSDLGRTGHEETQYF. CDR3 nucleotides: TGTGCCACCAGTGATTTGGGCCGGACAGGGCACGAAGAGACCCAGTACTTC.

This clonotype was detected many times. The chain has TRBV2 and TRBJ2-5; D is possibly TRBD1 or TRBD2 (5 bases each). Germline CDR1 and CDR2: SNHLY and FYNNEI. Between the trimmed V and J ends, which lost 0 bases and 9 bases, there was a span of 17 bases. This CDR3 has 15 amino acids. The CDR3 reads CASSEAQGWGRPQYF. Here the CDR3 DNA reads TGTGCCAGCAGTGAAGCCCAGGGTTGGGGACGGCCCCAGTACTTC. Using reference TRBV2 and TRBJ2-5 for the parts outside the CDR3, the full variable domain is EPEVTQTPSHQVTQMGQEVILRCVPISNHLYFYWYRQILGQKVEFLVSFYNNEISEKSEIFDDQFSVERPDGSNFTLKIRSTKLEDSAMYFCASSEAQGWGRPQYFGPGTRLLVL.

Details on this clonotype: A much larger clone differs from this one at a single base, so this may be a read error. The CDR3 reads CASSFKTGPTEAFF. The CDR3 DNA reads as TGTGCCAGCAGCTTTAAGACAGGCCCCACTGAAGCTTTCTTT. The rearrangement links TRBV11-2 to TRBJ1-1; TRBD1 is a possible D gene (6 bases). Looked up from germline, CDR1 is SGHAT and CDR2 is FQNNGV. This CDR3 is built from 14 residues. V lost 3 bases and J lost 4, with 12 bases in between.

This clonotype has more than one count but fewer than ten. The V gene is TRBV19, the J gene TRBJ2-1; D is possibly TRBD1 (6 bases). This CDR3 region has 14 residues. Per germline, CDR1 LNHDA and CDR2 SQIVND (reference sequence). V shed 8 bases and J shed 4 bases, with 15 bases lying between them. The chain's CDR3 is CASQTGYGYNEQFF. CDR3 DNA: TGTGCCAGTCAAACAGGGTATGGATACAATGAGCAGTTCTTC.

The chain recombines TRBV6-1 with TRBJ2-2; TRBD1 matches at 7 bases. The germline V gene encodes CDR1 MNHNS and CDR2 SASEGT. V lost 5 bases, J lost 1 base, and 4 bases stayed unmatched. The CDR3 has 15 amino acids. The chain's CDR3 is CASSTGVGNTGELFF. For the CDR3, the DNA is TGTGCCAGCAGTACAGGGGTCGGGAACACCGGGGAGCTGTTTTTT.

At least ten counts were recorded for this clonotype. The genes are TRBV2 and TRBJ2-3; either TRBD1 or TRBD2 may supply D (5 bases each). Trimming cost V 6 bases and J 5 bases, with 15 bases left between them. Germline loops: CDR1 SNHLY, CDR2 FYNNEI. This CDR3 spans 14 amino acids. In DNA form, the CDR3 reads TGTGCCAGCAGACCCCGTGGGGGTCAAGATACGCAGTATTTT. Its translation: CASRPRGGQDTQYF.

About this clonotype itself: A clone one base away is much larger, so this may be a read error. The chain recombines TRBV7-9 with TRBJ2-7, with 8 bases that match TRBD2. The V gene's germline CDR1 is SEHNR and CDR2 FQNEAQ (reference sequence). Unmatched junction bases numbered 7, after V lost 0 bases and J lost 9 bases. There are 14 residues in the CDR3. The DNA of the CDR3 is TGTGCCAGCAGCTTAGCGAGCGGGAGCGGGGTGCAGTACTTC. It specifies CASSLASGSGVQYF.

The chain has TRBV4-1 and TRBJ2-1; D not resolved. The CDR3 is made up of 16 amino acids. CDR1 is MGHRA and CDR2 is YSYEKL in the germline V gene. The V end was cut by 1 base, the J end by 3 bases, with 13 bases between. As DNA, the CDR3 is TGCGCCAGCAGCCAAGTTGATTTGGTCGTCTACAATGAGCAGTTCTTC. It specifies CASSQVDLVVYNEQFF.

This clonotype was found a few times. The chain combines TRBV7-3 with TRBJ2-2, with 10 bases matching TRBD1. Germline V gene lookup returns CDR1 SGHTA and CDR2 FQGTGA. The ends lost 4 bases at V and 0 bases at J; junction bases unmatched: 2. The CDR3 has 16 residues. The CDR3 spells CASSSTGGANTGELFF. DNA for the CDR3: TGTGCCAGCAGCTCGACAGGGGGCGCGAACACCGGGGAGCTGTTTTTT.

This clonotype was counted ten times or more. This sequence joins TRBV7-2 and TRBJ1-2; D perhaps matches TRBD1 (5 bases). There are 13 residues in the CDR3. Per germline, CDR1 SGHTA and CDR2 FQGNSA. The ends were cut back, 1 base at V and 8 bases at J, with 11 bases in the middle. CDR3 in DNA: TGTGCCAGCAGCTTAGACGGGGCCAGGGGCTACACCTTC. Its protein product is CASSLDGARGYTF. Complete variable domain (other parts from reference TRBV7-2 and TRBJ1-2): GAGVSQSPSNKVTEKGKDVELRCDPISGHTALYWYRQSLGQGLEFLIYFQGNSAPDKSGLPSDRFSAERTGGSVSTLTIQRTQQEDSAVYLCASSLDGARGYTFGSGTRLTVV.

The V gene is TRBV9, the J gene TRBJ2-3; possibly TRBD1 or TRBD2 for D (6 bases each). The CDR3 runs to 18 residues. Germline CDR1 and CDR2: SGDLS and YYNGEE. In DNA, the CDR3 is TGTGCGAGCCACAACGGGGGCTATACAATCCTTAGCACAGATACGCAGTATTTT. Protein sequence: CASHNGGYTILSTDTQYF.

The chain joins TRBV12-3 or TRBV12-4 to TRBJ2-5; TRBD2 might be the D (5 bases). Trimming removed 8 bases at V and 0 bases at J, with 19 bases between. The CDR3 is 16 amino acids. The CDR3 loop is CASLRGRRAYQETQYF. The CDR3 DNA follows: TGTGCCAGCCTACGTGGTCGGCGGGCGTACCAAGAGACCCAGTACTTC.

This clonotype has more than one count but fewer than ten. The genes are TRBV18 and TRBJ2-7; 12 nucleotides agree with TRBD2. After removal of 4 bases from V and 5 bases from J, the junction contained 3 bases not matched to a gene. Germline V CDR1 and CDR2: KGHSH, LQKENI. The CDR3 has 14 residues. In nucleotides, the CDR3 is TGTGCCAGCTCACAGGGACTAGCGGGTAACGAGCAGTACTTC. Residues: CASSQGLAGNEQYF.

This clonotype was picked up many times. The CDR3 protein is CATSIKRGYQETQYF. The CDR3 coding sequence is TGTGCCACCAGCATCAAGAGGGGGTACCAAGAGACCCAGTACTTC. The chain joins TRBV15 to TRBJ2-5, with D perhaps matching TRBD1 (6 bases). V lost 4 bases and J 0 bases, leaving 12 bases between the germline ends. This CDR3 spans 15 amino acids. From germline, CDR1 is LNHNV and CDR2 YYDKDF (reference sequence).

This clonotype was seen repeatedly, ten times or more. The rearrangement joins TRBV2 to TRBJ2-4; D is undetermined. The CDR3 spans 15 residues. Germline CDR1 SNHLY, CDR2 FYNNEI. V lost 3 bases to trimming and J lost 0 bases, with 9 bases between them. The CDR3 loop is CASSEYGLAKNIQYF. CDR3 sequence (DNA): TGTGCCAGCAGTGAGTACGGTCTAGCCAAAAACATTCAGTACTTC.

About this clonotype itself: This may be a read error: a much more frequent sequence differs by one nucleotide. The chain employs TRBV20-1 and TRBJ2-7; perhaps TRBD1 as D (5 bases). Germline lookup yields CDR1 DFQATT and CDR2 SNEGSKA (reference sequence). V was trimmed by 7 bases and J by 2 bases, leaving 15 bases between them. This CDR3 comprises 13 residues. CDR3 amino acids: CSVEPTEAYEQYF. For the CDR3, the DNA is TGCAGTGTAGAGCCGACAGAGGCCTACGAGCAGTACTTC.

This CDR3 reads CASSLADRLAGDGTQYF. CDR3 coding DNA: TGCGCCAGCAGCTTAGCAGACAGACTAGCGGGAGACGGTACGCAGTATTTT. The chain uses TRBV5-1 and TRBJ2-3, with 12 bases fitting TRBD2. The J segment lost 8 bases and the V segment lost 2 bases, leaving 12 bases of the junction unmatched. Germline V gives CDR1 SGHRS, CDR2 YFSETQ. The CDR3 is 17 residues long.

The chain joins TRBV2 to TRBJ1-1; 7 nucleotides match TRBD1. The CDR3 is made up of 14 amino acids. J was trimmed by 2 bases and V by 6 bases; bases with no gene match: 6. CDR1 SNHLY and CDR2 FYNNEI come from the germline V gene. CDR3 DNA: TGTGCCAGCAGCGGAACAGGGGCCAACACTGAAGCTTTCTTT. It is translated as CASSGTGANTEAFF.